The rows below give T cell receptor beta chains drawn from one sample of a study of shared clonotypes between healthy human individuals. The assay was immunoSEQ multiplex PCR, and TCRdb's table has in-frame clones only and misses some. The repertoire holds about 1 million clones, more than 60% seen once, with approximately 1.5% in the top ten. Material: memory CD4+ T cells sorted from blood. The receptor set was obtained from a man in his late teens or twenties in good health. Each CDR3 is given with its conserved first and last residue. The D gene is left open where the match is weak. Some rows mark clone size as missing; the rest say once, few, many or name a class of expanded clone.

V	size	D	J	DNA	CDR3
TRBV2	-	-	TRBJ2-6	TGTGCCAGCAAAGCGGAGATCTCTGGGGCCAACGTCCTGACTTTC	CASKAEISGANVLTF
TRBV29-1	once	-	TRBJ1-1	TGCAGCGCTGAAAAACCCGGGACCCCCAGTAGAGCTTTCTTT	CSAEKPGTPSRAFF
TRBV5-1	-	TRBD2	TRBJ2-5	TGCGCCAGCCGCTTAGGGGCTAGCGGGGGTGGAGAGACCCAGTACTTC	CASRLGASGGGETQYF
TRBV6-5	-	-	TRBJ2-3	TGTGCCAGCAGTTACCCAGGAACGGATACGCAGTATTTT	CASSYPGTDTQYF
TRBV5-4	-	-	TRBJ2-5	TGTGCCAGCAGGTGGGGACCCCAAGAGACCCAGTACTTC	CASRWGPQETQYF
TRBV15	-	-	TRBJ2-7	TGTGCCACCAGCAGAGAATTACACGAGCAGTACTTC	CATSRELHEQYF
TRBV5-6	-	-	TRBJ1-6	TGTGCCAGCAGCTCACGGGATCCTGGTAATTCACCCCTCCACTTT	CASSSRDPGNSPLHF
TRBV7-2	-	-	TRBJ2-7	TGTGCCAGCAGCTTACAACGCGCCGAGCAGTACTTC	CASSLQRAEQYF
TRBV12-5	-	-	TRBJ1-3	TGTGCTAGTGGCCCACGGTGGGAGACCAGCTCTGGAAACACCATATATTTT	CASGPRWETSSGNTIYF
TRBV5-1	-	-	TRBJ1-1	TGCGCCAGCAGCTTGGAGAAGACTGGGAACACTGAAGCTTTCTTT	CASSLEKTGNTEAFF
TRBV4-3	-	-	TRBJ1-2	TGCGCCAGCAGCCAAGAATCACAGCCTTATAACTATGGCTACACCTTC	CASSQESQPYNYGYTF
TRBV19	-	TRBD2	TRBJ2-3	TGTGCCAGTAGTATAGCGGGAGGGGGAACAGATACGCAGTATTTT	CASSIAGGGTDTQYF
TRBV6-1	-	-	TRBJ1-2	TGTGCCAGCAGTGAAGCGCTAACATCTAACTATGGCTACACCTTC	CASSEALTSNYGYTF
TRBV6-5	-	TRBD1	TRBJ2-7	TGTGCCAGCAGTTCCGCCGGGACAGGGGGAAAGAACGAGCAGTACTTC	CASSSAGTGGKNEQYF
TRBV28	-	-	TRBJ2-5	TGTGCCAGCAGTTTATCAGACAGAGAGACCCAGTACTTC	CASSLSDRETQYF
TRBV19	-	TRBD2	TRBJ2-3	TGTGCCAGTAAGGGGACTAGCGGGGTAGACACAGATACGCAGTATTTT	CASKGTSGVDTDTQYF
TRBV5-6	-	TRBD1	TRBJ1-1	TGTGCCAGCAGCTTACGGACAGGGAACACTGAAGCTTTCTTT	CASSLRTGNTEAFF
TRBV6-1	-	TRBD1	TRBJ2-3	TGTGCCAGCAGTGTCCGCGAAGGGGGCATGTCAGATACGCAGTATTTT	CASSVREGGMSDTQYF
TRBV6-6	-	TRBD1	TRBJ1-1	TGTGCCAGCAGTTCAGGGGGCGCGATTCGAGCTTTCTTT	CASSSGGAIRAFF
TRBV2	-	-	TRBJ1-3	TGTGCCAGCAGTGAAGGGACAACCTCTGGAAACACCATATATTTT	CASSEGTTSGNTIYF
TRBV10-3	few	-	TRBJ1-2	TGTGCCATCAATCAGGGAGGCAACTATGGCTACACCTTC	CAINQGGNYGYTF
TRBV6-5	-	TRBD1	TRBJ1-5	TGTGCCAGCAGCTCCGACAGGGGGAGTAATCAGCCCCAGCATTTT	CASSSDRGSNQPQHF
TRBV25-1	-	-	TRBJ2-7	TGTGCCAGCACCGGGACGGTACCCTACGAGCAGTACTTC	CASTGTVPYEQYF
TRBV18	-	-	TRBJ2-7	TGTGCCAGCTCACCACAAGGGCCCTACGAGCAGTACTTC	CASSPQGPYEQYF
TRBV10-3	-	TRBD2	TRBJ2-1	TGTGCCATCAGTGATTCGGCTAGCGGTGGGGACAATGAGCAGTTCTTC	CAISDSASGGDNEQFF
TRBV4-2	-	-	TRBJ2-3	TGTGCCAGCAGCCAAGAGACGGCCGGCGCGGGGGATACGCAGTATTTT	CASSQETAGAGDTQYF
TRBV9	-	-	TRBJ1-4	TGTGCCAGCAGCGTAGAAGGGCAGGCATCGGAAAAACTGTTTTTT	CASSVEGQASEKLFF